The TCR beta chain under discussion was sequenced for a study of T cells after somatic rescue of genetic block. Here immunoSEQ multiplex PCR was the method, and the copy in TCRdb shows in-frame clones only, minus some. The sample shows 60,000 to 90,000 clones, more than 75% of them seen only once. Regarding this clone: The same CDR3 arises from other DNA sequences in this sample as well.

CDR1 is MGHRA, CDR2 YSYEKL, per germline. The V and J ends lost 0 bases and 6 bases, in that order; junction bases with no gene match: 1. The CDR3 has 14 residues. The specimen sequenced was peripheral blood mononuclear cells (PBMCs). The chain recombines TRBV4-1 with TRBJ1-4; 7 bases are a match to TRBD1. This clonotype was obtained from a man aged 25 to 40. The CDR3 region has the DNA TGCGCCAGCAGCCAAGACAGGGGGGATGAAAAACTGTTTTTT. Protein: CASSQDRGDEKLFF.